The 2 T cell receptor beta chains below all came from one sample that was sequenced in a study of T-cell reconstitution after alpha-beta-depleted transplantation in children. Unique molecular identifiers were built into the TCRbeta library. From the PCR reads, TCRdb called clonotypes with MiXCR, one entry per CDR3 protein. Seen here are 600,000 to 700,000 distinct CDR3 sequences, approximately 17% observed once, and the top ten hold 0.9% to 1.2%. This specimen was PBMCs from the stem cell graft donor, taken from the stem cell graft. The receptors stem from a human donor who donated a stem cell graft to a child with acute myeloid leukemia.

This clonotype was detected ten times or more. The CDR3 loop is CSARVGAAKNIQYF. Written as DNA, the CDR3 is TGCAGTGCTAGAGTGGGTGCGGCCAAAAACATTCAGTACTTC. The V call is TRBV20-1, the J call TRBJ2-4; D unresolved. The V end was cut by 1 base, the J end by 1 base, with 8 bases between. Per the germline V gene, CDR1 is DFQATT and CDR2 is SNEGSKA (reference sequence). The CDR3 covers 14 residues.

With respect to this clonotype: Germline is not matched at one junction end, which may reflect a read error. This sequence joins TRBV27 and TRBJ1-1, with no clear D. Looked up from germline, CDR1 is MNHEY and CDR2 is SMNVEV (reference sequence). This CDR3 contains 13 residues. CDR3 sequence: CASSFLGNAEAFF. The CDR3 DNA reads as TGTGCCAGCAGTTTCCTAGGGAACGCTGAAGCTTTCTTT.